This T cell receptor (beta chain) was sequenced during a study of cytotoxic CD8 clonotypes in ibrutinib-treated CLL. The data were produced by immunoSEQ multiplex PCR, yet TCRdb's version contains in-frame clones alone and is incomplete. The sample includes hundreds of thousands of clones, 60% to 75% of them seen just once. Germline V CDR1 and CDR2: MDHEN, SYDVKM. The length of the CDR3 is 15 residues. Losses at the gene ends were 6 bases for V and 2 bases for J; bases not matched to a gene: 6. This chain links TRBV28 with TRBJ2-2; 7 bases match TRBD2. The receptor comes from a human donor with chronic lymphocytic leukemia. Here the sequenced sample was PBMCs, taken after 24 months of ibrutinib treatment. CDR3 sequence reads: CASSPLAANTGELFF. CDR3 nucleotides: TGTGCCAGCAGCCCCCTAGCGGCTAACACCGGGGAGCTGTTTTTT. Supplemented by reference TRBV28 and TRBJ2-2, the full variable domain reads DVKVTQSSRYLVKRTGEKVFLECVQDMDHENMFWYRQDPGLGLRLIYFSYDVKMKEKGDIPEGYSVSREKKERFSLILESASTNQTSMYLCASSPLAANTGELFFGEGSRLTVL.